Following are 21 T cell receptor beta chains from one sample sequenced in a study of T cell responses to AZD1222 COVID-19 vaccine (TCRdb year 2021). The method was the immunoSEQ multiplex PCR assay. As stored in TCRdb, this immuneACCESS dataset retains in-frame rearrangements with V and J assigned. A fraction of the clones does not appear; measured against another copy, unresolved V genes explain less than half of the discrepancy, and the remainder lacks a known reason. This sample has 200,000 or so clones in its table, and 75% to 90% of those were observed once. 2.5% to 3% of the sample belongs to the ten largest clones. Per the publication, the time point label means: baseline before first vaccination. What the treatment or condition label conveys for this sample: meningococcal conjugate vaccine given as trial control. The specimen was peripheral blood, collected on day 0 of MenACWY control vaccination. These receptors originate from an adult in good health.

The V and J genes are TRBV2 and TRBJ1-5; 11 bases map to TRBD1. The CDR3 spans 14 residues. After removal of 4 bases from V and 7 bases from J, the junction contained 3 bases not matched to a gene. Germline values: CDR1 SNHLY, CDR2 FYNNEI. CDR3 nucleotide sequence: TGTGCCAGCAGTGGGACAGGGGGCGTGCAGCCCCAGCATTTT. Its protein product is CASSGTGGVQPQHF. Full variable domain (rest looked up from reference TRBV2 and TRBJ1-5): EPEVTQTPSHQVTQMGQEVILRCVPISNHLYFYWYRQILGQKVEFLVSFYNNEISEKSEIFDDQFSVERPDGSNFTLKIRSTKLEDSAMYFCASSGTGGVQPQHFGDGTRLSIL.

This clone was counted once. The chain uses TRBV18 and TRBJ2-7; 11 positions match TRBD2. Germline CDR1 and CDR2: KGHSH and LQKENI. The CDR3 runs 16 residues. The V segment lost 0 bases and the J segment 4 bases; nucleotides outside the gene matches: 5. The CDR3 nucleotides are TGTGCCAGCTCACCACCGACGACTAGCGGGACTTACGAGCAGTACTTC. This gives the protein CASSPPTTSGTYEQYF.

The J gene is TRBJ2-7, the V gene TRBV20-1; D remains unclear. V was shortened by 3 bases and J by 2 bases, with 11 bases between the two germline ends. CDR3 length: 13 amino acids. Germline V gene data show CDR1 as DFQATT and CDR2 as SNEGSKA (reference sequence). CDR3 in amino acids: CSASPEGPYEQYF. The CDR3 DNA follows: TGCAGTGCTAGTCCGGAAGGGCCCTACGAGCAGTACTTC.

This clone was picked up one time. The chain combines TRBV6-5 with TRBJ1-6; possibly TRBD1 for D (6 bases). CDR1 and CDR2 from the germline V gene are MNHEY and SVGAGI. This CDR3 spans 13 amino acids. V was shortened by 8 bases and J by 7 bases, with 12 bases between the two germline ends. The CDR3 sequence: CASSITGNSPLHF. Here the CDR3 DNA reads TGTGCCAGCTCGATTACAGGGAATTCACCCCTCCACTTT.

The rearrangement joins TRBV4-3 to TRBJ2-3; D not resolved. Germline V gene data show CDR1 as LGHNA and CDR2 as YSLEER. V shed 1 base and J shed 4 bases, with 6 bases lying between them. This CDR3 comprises 13 residues. This CDR3 is CASSQAPSDTQYF. CDR3 DNA sequence: TGCGCCAGCAGCCAAGCCCCATCAGATACGCAGTATTTT.

This sequence joins TRBV4-2 and TRBJ1-2, with TRBD1 matching 7 bases. Germline CDR1 and CDR2: LGHNA and YNFKEQ. The junction had 14 bases not matched to a gene; V was cut back by 0 bases and J by 1 base. The CDR3 has 19 amino acids. CDR3 protein: CASSQDQDRTRRINYGYTF. In nucleotides, the CDR3 is TGTGCCAGCAGCCAAGACCAGGACAGGACACGTCGTATTAACTATGGCTACACCTTC.

The chain is built from TRBV27 and TRBJ1-6; D uncertain. This CDR3 spans 14 amino acids. V lost 3 bases and J 4 bases, leaving 7 bases between the germline ends. Germline V gene sequence: CDR1 MNHEY, CDR2 SMNVEV (reference sequence). The CDR3 region is CASSFEQYNSPLHF. The CDR3 DNA reads as TGTGCCAGCAGTTTCGAACAGTATAATTCACCCCTCCACTTT.

This chain links TRBV7-9 with TRBJ1-6, with 8 bases identical to TRBD1. The CDR3 contains 18 residues. Germline values: CDR1 SEHNR, CDR2 FQNEAQ (reference sequence). V shed 5 bases and J 5 bases; nucleotides not matched to a gene: 14. The chain's CDR3 is CASSLRVGQGLNNSPLHF. The CDR3 nucleotides are TGTGCCAGCAGCCTACGGGTCGGACAGGGCTTAAATAATTCACCCCTCCACTTT. Looking up the rest from reference TRBV7-9 and TRBJ1-6 gives the full variable domain: DTGVSQNPRHKITKRGQNVTFRCDPISEHNRLYWYRQTLGQGPEFLTYFQNEAQLEKSRLLSDRFSAERPKGSFSTLEIQRTEQGDSAMYLCASSLRVGQGLNNSPLHFGNGTRLTVT.

The V and J genes are TRBV7-9 and TRBJ2-2; D gene uncertain. The length of the CDR3 is 16 residues. Trimming took off 1 base at V and 0 bases at J, with 9 bases between the two ends. The germline gives CDR1 SEHNR, CDR2 FQNEAQ (reference sequence). The CDR3 region has the DNA TGTGCCAGCAGCTTAGGAGACACGCCGAACACCGGGGAGCTGTTTTTT. Translation gives CASSLGDTPNTGELFF.

The chain couples TRBV4-1 to TRBJ2-2; 10 bases map to TRBD1. CDR3 length: 17 amino acids. The trim removed 4 bases at V and 2 bases at J, leaving 7 bases unmatched. CDR1 and CDR2 from the germline V gene are MGHRA and YSYEKL. This CDR3 reads CASSRRDRGPNTGELFF. The CDR3 DNA reads TGCGCCAGCAGCCGCCGGGACAGGGGACCCAACACCGGGGAGCTGTTTTTT.

The DNA of the CDR3 is TGTGCCAGCACAGGCCTACCCCCCTACAATGAGCAGTTCTTC. The encoded protein is CASTGLPPYNEQFF. This chain joins TRBV2 and TRBJ2-1; D call uncertain. This CDR3 has 14 amino acids. Germline V CDR1 and CDR2: SNHLY, FYNNEI. Trimming stripped 7 bases from V and 2 bases from J, with 12 bases between.

This chain links TRBV3-1 (or the pseudogene TRBV3-2) with TRBJ2-1; 9 bases map to TRBD1. The CDR3 runs 16 residues. After removal of 3 bases from V and 1 base from J, the junction contained 4 bases not matched to a gene. Germline V gene sequence: CDR1 LGHDT, CDR2 YNNKEL (reference sequence). The CDR3 loop reads CASSHPQGASYNEQFF. In nucleotides, the CDR3 is TGTGCCAGCAGCCACCCACAGGGGGCATCCTACAATGAGCAGTTCTTC.

The chain is built from TRBV10-3 and TRBJ2-7; 9 bases are shared with TRBD2. In germline, CDR1 is ENHRY, CDR2 SYGVKD. The CDR3 has 11 amino acids. V shed 10 bases and J 6 bases; nucleotides not matched to a gene: 4. This chain's CDR3 is CATSSGTEQYF. The CDR3 region has the DNA TGTGCCACTTCTAGCGGGACCGAGCAGTACTTC.

This chain connects TRBV2 to TRBJ2-7; D not certain. Trimming stripped 2 bases from V and 3 bases from J, with 14 bases between. Germline loops: CDR1 SNHLY, CDR2 FYNNEI. CDR3 length: 15 amino acids. CDR3 nucleotides: TGTGCCAGCAGTGAAAAAGTAGCAATAGTCTACGAGCAGTACTTC. Protein: CASSEKVAIVYEQYF.

V and J are TRBV4-3 and TRBJ1-1; D ambiguous. This CDR3 spans 14 amino acids. Per the germline V gene, CDR1 is LGHNA and CDR2 is YSLEER. The germline V and J ends were trimmed by 0 bases and 1 base, with 6 bases remaining between them. As DNA, the CDR3 is TGCGCCAGCAGCCAAGAATGGGGGAACACTGAAGCTTTCTTT. The encoded protein is CASSQEWGNTEAFF.

This clone has a single count. The V and J genes are TRBV2 and TRBJ2-1; TRBD1 agrees at 8 bases. Germline trimming cut 1 base from V and 6 bases from J; bases unmatched to any gene: 11. Per germline, CDR1 SNHLY and CDR2 FYNNEI. The CDR3 covers 17 residues. Written as DNA, the CDR3 is TGTGCCAGCAGTGAAGGAAATCGGCCTGACAGGGGCAATGAGCAGTTCTTC. This encodes CASSEGNRPDRGNEQFF.

The chain combines TRBV4-1 with TRBJ2-5, with D perhaps being TRBD1 or TRBD2 (7 bases each). The V gene's germline CDR1 is MGHRA and CDR2 YSYEKL. CDR3 length: 16 amino acids. Trimming cost V 2 bases and J 2 bases, with 15 bases left between them. The chain's CDR3 is CASSQRGGTVQETQYF. In nucleotides, the CDR3 is TGCGCCAGCAGCCAAAGGGGGGGGACAGTACAAGAGACCCAGTACTTC.

The chain recombines TRBV5-1 with TRBJ2-1, with 12 bases identical to TRBD2. This CDR3 region has 15 residues. After removal of 4 bases from V and 8 bases from J, the junction contained 7 bases not matched to a gene. Germline V lookup: CDR1 SGHRS, CDR2 YFSETQ. The CDR3 DNA sequence: TGCGCCAGCAGCCAACTAGCGGGGGGCCAGGATGAGCAGTTCTTC. Its protein product is CASSQLAGGQDEQFF. The entire variable domain, with the rest obtained from reference TRBV5-1 and TRBJ2-1, is as follows: KAGVTQTPRYLIKTRGQQVTLSCSPISGHRSVSWYQQTPGQGLQFLFEYFSETQRNKGNFPGRFSGRQFSNSRSEMNVSTLELGDSALYLCASSQLAGGQDEQFFGPGTRLTVL.

The chain carries TRBV7-2 and TRBJ2-4; tentatively, D is TRBD1 (6 bases). The germline CDR1 and CDR2 sequences are SGHTA and FQGNSA. CDR3 length equals 15 residues. The germline V and J ends were trimmed by 1 base and 9 bases, with 16 bases remaining between them. CDR3 DNA sequence: TGTGCCAGCAGCTTAGGTTGGCAGGGGTTGGCCATTCAGTACTTC. It codes for CASSLGWQGLAIQYF.

This chain uses TRBV19 with TRBJ1-1; D gene ambiguous. Germline values: CDR1 LNHDA, CDR2 SQIVND (reference sequence). The CDR3 has 13 amino acids. V was trimmed by 4 bases and J by 1 base, leaving 7 bases between them. CDR3 sequence: CASSRTQNTEAFF. The CDR3 bases are TGTGCCAGTAGTAGGACGCAGAACACTGAAGCTTTCTTT.

The J gene is TRBJ2-7, the V gene TRBV6-5; D is ambiguous. Germline CDR1 is MNHEY and CDR2 is SVGAGI. The CDR3 runs to 15 residues. Trimming took off 6 bases at V and 3 bases at J, with 18 bases between the two ends. CDR3 amino acids: CASRTDLVGYYEQYF. The CDR3, as DNA: TGTGCCAGCAGAACCGACCTAGTGGGTTACTACGAGCAGTACTTC.